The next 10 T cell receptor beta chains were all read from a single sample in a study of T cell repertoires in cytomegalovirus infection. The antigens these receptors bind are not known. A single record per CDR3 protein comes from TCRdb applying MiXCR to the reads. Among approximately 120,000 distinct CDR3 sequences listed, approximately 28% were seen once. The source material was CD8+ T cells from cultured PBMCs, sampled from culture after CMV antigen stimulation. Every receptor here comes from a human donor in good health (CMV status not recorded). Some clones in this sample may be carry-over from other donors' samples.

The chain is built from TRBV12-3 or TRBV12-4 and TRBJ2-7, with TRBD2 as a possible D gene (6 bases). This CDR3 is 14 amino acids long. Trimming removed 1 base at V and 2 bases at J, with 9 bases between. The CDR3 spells CASSLEVAAYEQYF. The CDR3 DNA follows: TGTGCCAGCAGTTTAGAGGTAGCGGCCTACGAGCAGTACTTC.

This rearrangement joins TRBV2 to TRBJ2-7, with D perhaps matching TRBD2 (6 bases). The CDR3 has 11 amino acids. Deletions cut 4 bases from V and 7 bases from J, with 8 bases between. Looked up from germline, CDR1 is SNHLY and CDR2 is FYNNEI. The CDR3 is CASSGRVEQYF. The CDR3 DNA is TGTGCCAGCAGTGGGAGGGTGGAGCAGTACTTC.

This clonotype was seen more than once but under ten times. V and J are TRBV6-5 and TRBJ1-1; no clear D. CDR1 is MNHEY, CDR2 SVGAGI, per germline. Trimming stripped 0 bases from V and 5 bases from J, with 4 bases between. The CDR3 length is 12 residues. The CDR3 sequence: CASSYSSTEAFF. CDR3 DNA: TGTGCCAGCAGTTACTCGAGTACTGAAGCTTTCTTT.

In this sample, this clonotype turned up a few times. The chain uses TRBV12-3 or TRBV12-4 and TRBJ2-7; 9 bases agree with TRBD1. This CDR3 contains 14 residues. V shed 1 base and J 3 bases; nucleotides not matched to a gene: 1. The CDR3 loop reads CASSLDRGHYEQYF. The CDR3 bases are TGTGCCAGCAGTTTAGACAGGGGGCACTACGAGCAGTACTTC.

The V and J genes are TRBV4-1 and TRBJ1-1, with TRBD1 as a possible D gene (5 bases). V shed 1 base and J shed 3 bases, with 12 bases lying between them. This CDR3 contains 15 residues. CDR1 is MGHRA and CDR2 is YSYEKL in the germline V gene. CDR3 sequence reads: CASSQVGGLDTEAFF. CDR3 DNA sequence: TGCGCCAGCAGCCAAGTGGGGGGATTGGACACTGAAGCTTTCTTT.

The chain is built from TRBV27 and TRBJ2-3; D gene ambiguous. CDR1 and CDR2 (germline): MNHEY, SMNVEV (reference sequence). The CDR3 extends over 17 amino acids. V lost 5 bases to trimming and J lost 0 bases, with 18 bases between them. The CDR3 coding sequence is TGTGCCAGCAGTATAAGTTCGGGCCCGCAGAGCACAGATACGCAGTATTTT. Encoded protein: CASSISSGPQSTDTQYF.

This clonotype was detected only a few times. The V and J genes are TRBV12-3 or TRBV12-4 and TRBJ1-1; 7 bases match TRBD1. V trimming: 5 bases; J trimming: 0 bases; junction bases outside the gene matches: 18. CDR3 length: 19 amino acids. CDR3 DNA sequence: TGTGCCAGCAGTGACGGCACAGGGGCGACGCCTTCTTTGAACACTGAAGCTTTCTTT. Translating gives CASSDGTGATPSLNTEAFF.

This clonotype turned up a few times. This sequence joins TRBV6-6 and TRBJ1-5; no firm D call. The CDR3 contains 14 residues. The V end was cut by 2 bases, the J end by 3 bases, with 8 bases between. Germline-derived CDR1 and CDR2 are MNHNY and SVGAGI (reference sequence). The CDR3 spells CASSYVQTNQPQHF. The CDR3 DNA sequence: TGTGCCAGCAGTTACGTACAGACCAATCAGCCCCAGCATTTT.

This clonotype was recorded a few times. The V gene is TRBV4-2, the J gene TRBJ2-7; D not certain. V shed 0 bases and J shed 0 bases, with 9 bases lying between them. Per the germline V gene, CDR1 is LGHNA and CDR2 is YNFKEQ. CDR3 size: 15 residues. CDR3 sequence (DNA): TGTGCCAGCAGCCAAGAAGCCGGTATCTCCTACGAGCAGTACTTC. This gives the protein CASSQEAGISYEQYF.

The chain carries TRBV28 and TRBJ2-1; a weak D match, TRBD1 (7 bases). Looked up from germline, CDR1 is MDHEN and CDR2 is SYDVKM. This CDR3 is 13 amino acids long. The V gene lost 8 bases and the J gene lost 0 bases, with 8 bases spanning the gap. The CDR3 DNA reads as TGTGCCAGCCAGGGGGGCTCCTACAATGAGCAGTTCTTC. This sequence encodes CASQGGSYNEQFF.